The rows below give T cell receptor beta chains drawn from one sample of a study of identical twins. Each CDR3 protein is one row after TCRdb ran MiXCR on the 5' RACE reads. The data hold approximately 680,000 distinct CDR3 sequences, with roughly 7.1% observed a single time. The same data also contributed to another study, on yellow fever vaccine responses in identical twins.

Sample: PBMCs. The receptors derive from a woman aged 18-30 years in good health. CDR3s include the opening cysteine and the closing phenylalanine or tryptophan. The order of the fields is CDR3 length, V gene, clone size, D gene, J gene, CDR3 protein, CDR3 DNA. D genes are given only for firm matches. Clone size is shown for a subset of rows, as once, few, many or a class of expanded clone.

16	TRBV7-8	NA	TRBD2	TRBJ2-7	CASSLPGGTLTYEQYF	TGTGCCAGCAGCTTACCGGGGGGGACCTTAACCTACGAGCAGTACTTC
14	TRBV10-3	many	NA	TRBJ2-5	CAISGSLVQETQYF	TGTGCCATCAGTGGATCACTAGTTCAAGAGACCCAGTACTTC
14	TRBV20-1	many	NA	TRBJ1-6	CSARVGRDNSPLHF	TGCAGTGCTAGAGTGGGGAGGGATAATTCACCCCTCCACTTT
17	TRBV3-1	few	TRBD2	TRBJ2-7	CASSLLSTSGRGNEQYF	TGTGCCAGCAGCCTTCTTAGTACTAGCGGGAGGGGCAACGAGCAGTACTTC
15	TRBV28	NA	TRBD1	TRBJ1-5	CASSQTTGSNQPQHF	TGTGCCAGCAGTCAAACGACAGGGAGCAATCAGCCCCAGCATTTT
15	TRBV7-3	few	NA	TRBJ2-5	CASSLTPGPQETQYF	TGTGCCAGCAGCTTAACCCCGGGGCCCCAAGAGACCCAGTACTTC
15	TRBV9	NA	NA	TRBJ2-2	CASSVTRGPIGELFF	TGTGCCAGCAGCGTAACCCGGGGGCCTATCGGGGAGCTGTTTTTT
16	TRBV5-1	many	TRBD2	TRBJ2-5	CASSPSTSGGLETQYF	TGCGCCAGCAGCCCTTCGACTAGCGGGGGGTTAGAGACCCAGTACTTC
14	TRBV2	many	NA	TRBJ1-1	CASSKGSVNTEAFF	TGTGCCAGTTCGAAGGGGAGTGTGAACACTGAAGCTTTCTTT
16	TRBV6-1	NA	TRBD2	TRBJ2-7	CASSEAGGVRSYEQYF	TGTGCCAGCAGTGAAGCGGGGGGGGTCCGGTCCTACGAGCAGTACTTC
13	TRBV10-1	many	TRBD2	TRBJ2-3	CASSESLAGTQYF	TGCGCCAGCAGTGAGTCTTTAGCGGGGACGCAGTATTTT
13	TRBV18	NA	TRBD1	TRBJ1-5	CASSPGQTQPQHF	TGTGCCAGCTCACCGGGACAGACTCAGCCCCAGCATTTT
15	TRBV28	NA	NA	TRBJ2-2	CASSPPGEGLGELFF	TGTGCCAGCAGCCCCCCCGGTGAAGGGCTCGGGGAGCTGTTTTTT
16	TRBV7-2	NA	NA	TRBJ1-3	CASSSQAGGSGNTIYF	TGTGCCAGCAGCTCCCAGGCTGGTGGCTCTGGAAACACCATATATTTT
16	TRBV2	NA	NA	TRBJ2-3	CASSAFGLADTDTQYF	TGTGCCAGCAGTGCGTTCGGGTTAGCGGACACAGATACGCAGTATTTT
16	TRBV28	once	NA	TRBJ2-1	CASSLTHGGSYNEQFF	TGTGCCAGCAGTTTAACCCACGGGGGCTCCTACAATGAGCAGTTCTTC
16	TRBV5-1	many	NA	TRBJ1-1	CASSLGVISMNTEAFF	TGCGCCAGCAGCTTGGGGGTGATCTCCATGAACACTGAAGCTTTCTTT
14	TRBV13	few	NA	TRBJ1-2	CASSLTGGRDGYTF	TGTGCCAGCAGCCTCACGGGGGGCAGGGATGGCTACACCTTC
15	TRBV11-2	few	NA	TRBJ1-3	CASSFRESLGNTIYF	TGTGCCAGCAGCTTCCGGGAGTCCCTCGGAAACACCATATATTTT
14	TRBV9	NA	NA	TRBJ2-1	CASSTTQHPNEQFF	TGTGCCAGCAGCACAACCCAGCATCCCAATGAGCAGTTCTTC
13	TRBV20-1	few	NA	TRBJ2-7	CSATDSRSYEQYF	TGCAGTGCGACCGACAGCCGTTCCTACGAGCAGTACTTC
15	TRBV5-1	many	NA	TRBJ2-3	CASSLATSGTDTQYF	TGCGCCAGCAGCTTGGCTACCAGCGGCACAGATACGCAGTATTTT
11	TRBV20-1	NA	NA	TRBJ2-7	CSARVLYEQYF	TGCAGTGCTAGAGTGCTCTACGAGCAGTACTTC
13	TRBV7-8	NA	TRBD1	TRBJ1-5	CASSPRGGQPQHF	TGTGCCAGCAGCCCCAGGGGGGGTCAGCCCCAGCATTTT
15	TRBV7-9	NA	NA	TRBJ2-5	CASSRFTTTQETQYF	TGTGCCAGCAGCCGGTTCACTACTACCCAAGAGACCCAGTACTTC
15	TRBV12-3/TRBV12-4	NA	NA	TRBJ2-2	CASTRTARHSGELFF	TGTGCCAGCACCAGGACGGCCCGGCACAGCGGGGAGCTGTTTTTT
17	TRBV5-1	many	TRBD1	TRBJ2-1	CASSRPLQGSSYNEQFF	TGCGCCAGCAGCCGGCCCCTACAGGGGAGCTCCTACAATGAGCAGTTCTTC
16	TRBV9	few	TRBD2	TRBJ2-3	CASGVYGRGATDTQYF	TGTGCCAGCGGCGTGTACGGGCGGGGGGCCACAGATACGCAGTATTTT
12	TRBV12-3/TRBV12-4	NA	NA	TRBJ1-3	CASSLLKNTIYF	TGTGCCAGCAGCCTTTTAAAAAACACCATATATTTT
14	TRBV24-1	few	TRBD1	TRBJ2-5	CATSDVTGEETQYF	TGTGCCACCAGTGATGTGACAGGGGAAGAGACCCAGTACTTC
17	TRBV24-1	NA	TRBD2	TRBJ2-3	CATSVTLAGRWSDTQYF	TGTGCCACCAGTGTAACCCTAGCGGGGAGGTGGTCAGATACGCAGTATTTT
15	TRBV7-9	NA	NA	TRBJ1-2	CASSVVGGLPGGYTF	TGTGCCAGCAGCGTAGTCGGGGGGCTACCCGGCGGCTACACCTTC
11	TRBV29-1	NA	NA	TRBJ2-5	CSAGQQETQYF	TGCAGCGCTGGACAGCAAGAGACCCAGTACTTC
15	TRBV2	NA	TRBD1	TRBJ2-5	CASSPAGTGGETQYF	TGTGCCAGCAGTCCTGCCGGGACAGGGGGAGAGACCCAGTACTTC
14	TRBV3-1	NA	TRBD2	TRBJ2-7	CASSRLAGPYEQYF	TGTGCCAGCAGCCGTTTAGCGGGTCCCTACGAGCAGTACTTC
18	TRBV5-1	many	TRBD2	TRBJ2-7	CASSLFTSGRNWSYEQYF	TGCGCCAGCAGCTTGTTTACTAGCGGGAGGAATTGGAGCTACGAGCAGTACTTC
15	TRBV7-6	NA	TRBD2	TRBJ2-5	CASSRGLAVIETQYF	TGTGCCAGCAGCCGGGGACTAGCGGTGATAGAGACCCAGTACTTC
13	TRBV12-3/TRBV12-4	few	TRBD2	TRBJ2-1	CASGGLARDEQFF	TGTGCCAGCGGGGGACTAGCGAGGGATGAGCAGTTCTTC
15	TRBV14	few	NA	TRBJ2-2	CASSQAGQYTGELFF	TGTGCCAGCAGCCAAGCAGGACAGTACACCGGGGAGCTGTTTTTT
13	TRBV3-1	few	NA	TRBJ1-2	CASTGRGAEGYTF	TGTGCCAGCACCGGGCGGGGAGCTGAAGGCTACACCTTC
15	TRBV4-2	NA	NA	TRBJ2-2	CASSQEAGSTGELFF	TGTGCCAGCAGCCAAGAGGCAGGGTCCACCGGGGAGCTGTTTTTT
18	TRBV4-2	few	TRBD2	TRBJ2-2	CASSQGTSGRAVTGELFF	TGTGCCAGCAGCCAAGGGACTAGCGGGAGGGCAGTCACCGGGGAGCTGTTTTTT
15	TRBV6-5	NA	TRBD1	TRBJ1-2	CASSSTGYTNYGYTF	TGTGCCAGCAGTTCGACAGGGTACACCAACTATGGCTACACCTTC
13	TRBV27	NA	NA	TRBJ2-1	CASSSAGRVEQFF	TGTGCCAGCAGTTCCGCAGGGCGGGTTGAGCAGTTCTTC
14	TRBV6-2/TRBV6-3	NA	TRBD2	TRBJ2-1	CASSLAGWDNEQFF	TGTGCCAGCAGTCTAGCGGGATGGGACAATGAGCAGTTCTTC
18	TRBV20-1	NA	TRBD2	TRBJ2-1	CSARDLLAGLSSYNEQFF	TGCAGTGCTAGAGATCTACTAGCGGGCCTCAGCTCCTACAATGAGCAGTTCTTC